This TCR beta chain appears in the sequencing data of a study of low-dose radiotherapy and immunotherapy resistance in tumors. The V end lost 6 bases, the J end lost 2 bases, and 11 bases lay between the germline ends. CDR1 is MNHEY, CDR2 SVGEGT, per germline. The CDR3 totals 14 residues. Gene-specific TRAV and TRBV primers were used for first-strand cDNA, covering alpha and beta chains. The authors ran around 19 PCR cycles to amplify TCRs with a constant-region primer and V-primer adapter. Isolated mRNA underwent amplification via in vitro transcription. TCRdb ran MiXCR on the reads and lists one entry per CDR3 protein. The sample contains 9,500 to 14,000 distinct CDR3 sequences, 65% of which appear only once.

The sequence was obtained from a human donor with advanced metastatic prostate, ovarian, gallbladder or colorectal cancer (not recorded which). This table probably holds off-target reads from a library built for another chain. This chain connects TRBV6-2 or TRBV6-3 to TRBJ2-4; D uncertain. This chain's CDR3 is CASRGIVTKNIQYF. DNA of the CDR3: TGTGCCAGCAGGGGGATAGTGACCAAAAACATTCAGTACTTC.